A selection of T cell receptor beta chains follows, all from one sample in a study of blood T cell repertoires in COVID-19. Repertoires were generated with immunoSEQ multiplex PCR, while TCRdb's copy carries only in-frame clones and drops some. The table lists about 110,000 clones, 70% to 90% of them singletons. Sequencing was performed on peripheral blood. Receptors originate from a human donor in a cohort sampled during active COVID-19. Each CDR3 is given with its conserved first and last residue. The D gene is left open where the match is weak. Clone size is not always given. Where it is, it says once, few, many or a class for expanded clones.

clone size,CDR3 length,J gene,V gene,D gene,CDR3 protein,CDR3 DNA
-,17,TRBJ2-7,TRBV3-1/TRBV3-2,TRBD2,CASSQDSTSGKCYEQYF,TGTGCCAGCAGCCAAGATTCGACTAGCGGGAAGTGCTACGAGCAGTACTTC
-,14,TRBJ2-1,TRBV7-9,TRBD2,CASSPGGTSGEWLF,TGTGCCAGCAGCCCTGGGGGGACTAGCGGTGAGTGGCTCTTC
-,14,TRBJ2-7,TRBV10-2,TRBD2,CASSPGTSGYEQYF,TGCGCCAGCAGCCCCGGGACTAGCGGGTACGAGCAGTACTTC
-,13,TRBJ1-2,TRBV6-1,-,CASSEAGGYGYTF,TGTGCCAGCAGTGAAGCGGGGGGGTACGGCTACACCTTC
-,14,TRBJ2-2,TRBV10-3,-,CAITGRQNTGELFF,TGTGCCATCACCGGTCGTCAGAACACCGGGGAGCTGTTTTTT
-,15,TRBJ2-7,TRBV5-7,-,CASSLLFADSYEQYF,TGTGCCAGCAGCTTGTTGTTTGCGGATAGCTACGAGCAGTACTTC
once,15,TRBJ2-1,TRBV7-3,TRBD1,CASSLTRDSYNEQFF,TGTGCCAGCAGCTTAACCCGGGACAGCTACAATGAGCAGTTCTTC
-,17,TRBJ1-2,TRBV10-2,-,CASSGYGGGRTNYGYTF,TGCGCCAGCAGTGGGTATGGCGGGGGACGGACTAACTATGGCTACACCTTC
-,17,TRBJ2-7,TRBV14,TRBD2,CASSPQTGQRGVYEQYF,TGTGCCAGCAGCCCCCAAACCGGACAGCGGGGGGTATACGAGCAGTACTTC
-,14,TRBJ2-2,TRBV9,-,CASSVSSNTGELFF,TGTGCCAGCAGCGTGTCTAGTAACACCGGGGAGCTGTTTTTT
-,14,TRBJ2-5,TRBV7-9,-,CASSLGGSQETQYF,TGTGCCAGCAGCTTAGGCGGAAGCCAAGAGACCCAGTACTTC
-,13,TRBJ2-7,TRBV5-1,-,CASSLAGSYEQYF,TGCGCCAGCAGCTTGGCCGGTTCCTACGAGCAGTACTTC
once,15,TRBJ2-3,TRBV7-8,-,CASSLAFDSRDTQYF,TGTGCCAGCAGCTTAGCGTTTGACAGCCGGGATACGCAGTATTTT
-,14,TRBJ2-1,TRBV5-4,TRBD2,CASSLAGGGASQFF,TGTGCCAGCAGCTTGGCAGGCGGGGGGGCCTCGCAGTTCTTC
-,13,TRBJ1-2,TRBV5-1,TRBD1,CASSPGQGYGYTF,TGCGCCAGCAGCCCCGGACAGGGCTATGGCTACACCTTC
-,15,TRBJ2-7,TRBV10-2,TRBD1,CASSMGTGGSYEQYF,TGCGCCAGCAGTATGGGGACAGGGGGCTCCTACGAGCAGTACTTC
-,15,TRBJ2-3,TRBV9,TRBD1,CASSVGTGGTDTQYF,TGTGCCAGCAGCGTCGGGACAGGTGGAACAGATACGCAGTATTTT
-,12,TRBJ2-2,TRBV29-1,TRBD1,CSVGQGGGELFF,TGCAGCGTCGGACAGGGGGGCGGGGAGCTGTTTTTT
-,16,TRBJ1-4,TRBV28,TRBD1,CASSDQQGAPLLKLFF,TGTGCCAGCAGTGACCAACAGGGGGCGCCTCTCCTAAAACTGTTTTTT
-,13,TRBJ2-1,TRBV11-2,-,CASSSRAAGEQFF,TGTGCCAGCAGTTCCAGGGCAGCAGGAGAGCAGTTCTTC
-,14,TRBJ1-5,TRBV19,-,CASSISPLIKPQHF,TGTGCCAGTAGTATTTCCCCCCTAATAAAGCCCCAGCATTTT
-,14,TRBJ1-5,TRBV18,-,CASSPANSNQPQHF,TGTGCCAGCTCACCGGCAAATAGCAATCAGCCCCAGCATTTT
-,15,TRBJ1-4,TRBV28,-,CASSLPVSTNEKLFF,TGTGCCAGCAGTTTACCAGTTTCAACTAATGAAAAACTGTTTTTT
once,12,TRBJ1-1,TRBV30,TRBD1,CAWLIPTGRAFF,TGTGCCTGGCTCATTCCGACAGGGAGAGCTTTCTTT
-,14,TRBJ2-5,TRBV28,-,CASRSGAWIKTQYF,TGTGCCAGCCGCAGTGGGGCCTGGATAAAGACCCAGTACTTC
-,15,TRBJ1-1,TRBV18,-,CASSPSSGAGGEAFF,TGTGCCAGCTCACCAAGCTCCGGGGCGGGGGGTGAAGCTTTCTTT
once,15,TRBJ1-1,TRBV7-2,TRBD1,CASSSRQGAIAEAFF,TGTGCCAGCAGCTCTCGACAGGGGGCGATCGCTGAAGCTTTCTTT